The entry below gives a single TCR beta chain sequence along with its context. The sample comes from a study of cytomegalovirus exposure and HLA in healthy donors. PCR was performed using 60 Vbeta and 13 Jbeta primers. The table came from immunoSEQ multiplex PCR; TCRdb's copy has only in-frame clones and leaves some out. The sample has roughly 160,000 clones, approximately 80% seen once. The CDR3 extends over 15 amino acids. Trimming cost V 6 bases and J 5 bases; bases outside gene matches: 4. The germline gives CDR1 SNHLY, CDR2 FYNNEI. The V gene is TRBV2, the J gene TRBJ2-5; 15 bases map to TRBD2. This TCR was recovered from a middle-aged man in good health and CMV-seropositive. The specimen was PBMCs. CDR3 nucleotide sequence: TGTGCCAGCAGCGCAGGACTAGCGGGGGGGGAGACCCAGTACTTC. Translated, it gives CASSAGLAGGETQYF.